This T cell receptor beta chain emerged from a study of tumor-infiltrating lymphocytes in localized non-small cell lung cancer. General study points: IM1 and IM2 tumors showed no difference in T-cell fraction.

To note about this clone: Its antigen is currently unknown.

Germline V CDR1 and CDR2: SNHLY, FYNNEI. The CDR3 has 12 residues. The V end lost 5 bases, the J end lost 4 bases, and 8 bases lay between the germline ends. Clones were read by immunoSEQ multiplex PCR, and TCRdb kept only the in-frame ones, dropping some. The data contain around 13,000 clones, about 64% of them singletons. This chain connects TRBV2 to TRBJ1-2; TRBD1 is a possible D gene (5 bases). The material sequenced was uninvolved lung tissue not adjacent to the tumor. The TCR was taken from a human donor with non-small cell lung cancer. The CDR3 loop reads CASSLDSYGYTF. Written as DNA, the CDR3 is TGTGCCAGCAGTCTAGACAGCTATGGCTACACCTTC.